The entry below describes one T cell receptor (beta chain). Within its sample, this clonotype is medium-sized (0.01 to 0.1%). The antigen it binds to is not known. Nothing much larger sits one base from this clone, and base qualities are not available. This was a case-control study nested in a cohort of healthcare workers in London, UK, who had nasopharyngeal swab PCR tests and blood samples taken every week. Healthcare workers were recruited during the week of the UK lockdown, between 23 and 31 March 2020, and followed weekly for up to about 15 weeks. The library was produced with 5' RACE. Sequencer: NextSeq 500. In the TCR library protocol, unique molecular identifiers were attached to individual cDNA molecules to correct for PCR bias and sequencing error. Sequencing covered both TCR alpha and beta chains, and within each sample the abundances of alpha and beta sequences were tightly co-correlated. Per the original workflow: Decombinator V4 was used to perform V gene, J gene and CDR3 annotation of TCR sequences. Expanded TCRs were defined as changing significantly between any two time points under a Poisson model with p below 0.0001. TCR abundances were normalised to the total number of TCRs sequenced per sample and expressed as counts per million. MAIT TCRs were defined by TRAV1-2 paired with TRAJ12, TRAJ20 or TRAJ33, and iNKT TCRs by TRAV10 paired with TRAJ18. VDJdb, accessed 1 November 2021, was searched for CMV, EBV and SARS-CoV-2 annotated TCRs, with TCRs annotated for multiple antigens excluded. TCRdb redid the processing of the public reads, applying fastp at Q25 and MiXCR, and retained in-frame beta chains. Duplicate CDR3 protein sequences are folded into a single record with the most common DNA and genes. TCRdb, not the authors, supplied the V and J calls. This sample has about 40,000 distinct CDR3 sequences in its table, and 4.7% of those were observed once. Around 4.5% of the sample is in the top ten clones.

The CDR3 goes from the cysteine to the phenylalanine over 11 residues. Only the CDR3 DNA is retained, 33 bases long and in frame from the first base. The CDR1 and CDR2 encoded by the germline V gene (reference sequence) are DFQATT and SNEGSKA. V is cut by 4 bases and J by 5 bases, and the space between the germline ends is 8 bases. The data belong to a study of early T cells in non-severe SARS-CoV-2 infection (dated by TCRdb to the early 2020s). For the study in its entirety: TCR sequencing used bulk RNA from unsorted whole blood, so alpha and beta chains could not be paired.

Results the study describes overall, beyond this receptor: VDJdb matching was skewed toward anti-spike CD8 responses and likely underestimated virus-specific expansions by missing private and CD4 specificities.

Recombination connected TRBV20-1 to TRBJ1-2; possibly the D gene is TRBD1, per 6 matching bases. Sequenced input: whole blood. The origin of this receptor is an adult who was a healthcare worker with PCR-confirmed SARS-CoV-2 infection or an uninfected control (not recorded which). The CDR3 reads as follows: CSATGEYGYTF. The DNA sequence is as follows: TGCAGTGCTACAGGGGAGTATGGCTACACCTTC.